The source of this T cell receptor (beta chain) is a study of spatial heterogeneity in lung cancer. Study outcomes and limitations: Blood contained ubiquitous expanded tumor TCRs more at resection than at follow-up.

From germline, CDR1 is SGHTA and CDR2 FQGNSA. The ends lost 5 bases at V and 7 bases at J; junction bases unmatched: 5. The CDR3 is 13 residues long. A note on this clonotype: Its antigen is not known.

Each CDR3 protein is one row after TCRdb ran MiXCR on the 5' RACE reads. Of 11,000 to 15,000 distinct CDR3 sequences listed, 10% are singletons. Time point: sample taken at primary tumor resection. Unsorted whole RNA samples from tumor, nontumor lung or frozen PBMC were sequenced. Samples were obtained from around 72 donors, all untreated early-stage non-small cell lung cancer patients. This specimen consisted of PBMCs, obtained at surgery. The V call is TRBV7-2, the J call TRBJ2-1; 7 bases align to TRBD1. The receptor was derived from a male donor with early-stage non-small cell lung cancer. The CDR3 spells CASSTDRSNEQFF. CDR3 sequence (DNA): TGTGCCAGCAGCACGGACAGGAGTAATGAGCAGTTCTTC.